This T cell receptor beta chain was captured in a study of blood T cell repertoires in COVID-19. Assignments of participants to cohorts depended upon their own reported clinical history. TCRdb keeps only in-frame clones here, not all; method: immunoSEQ multiplex PCR. The data contain over 200,000 clones, around 93% of them singletons. The CDR3 covers 14 residues. Trimming removed 2 bases at V and 7 bases at J, with 12 bases between. The germline CDR1 and CDR2 sequences are SEHNR and FQNEAQ (reference sequence). Sequencing input: PBMCs or T cells enriched from blood (not recorded which). The V gene is TRBV7-9, the J gene TRBJ1-3; no clear D gene. The source of this sequence is a human donor in a cohort exposed to, infected with or recovered from COVID-19 (not recorded which). The donor label of this sample is uncertain. CDR3 DNA sequence: TGTGCCAGCAGCTTATCGGCTACCGGGAACACCATATATTTT. It is translated as CASSLSATGNTIYF.